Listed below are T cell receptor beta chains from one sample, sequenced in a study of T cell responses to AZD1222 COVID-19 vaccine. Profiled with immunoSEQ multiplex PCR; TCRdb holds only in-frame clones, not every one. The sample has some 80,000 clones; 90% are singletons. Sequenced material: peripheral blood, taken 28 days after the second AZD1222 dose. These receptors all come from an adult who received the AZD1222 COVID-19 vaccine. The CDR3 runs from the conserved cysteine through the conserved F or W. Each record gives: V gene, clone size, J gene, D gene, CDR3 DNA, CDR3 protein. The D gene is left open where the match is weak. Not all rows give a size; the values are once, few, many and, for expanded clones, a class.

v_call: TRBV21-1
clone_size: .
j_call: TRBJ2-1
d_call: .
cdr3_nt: TGTGCCAGCACCAAACTAGCTTGGAATGAGCAGTTCTTC
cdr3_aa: CASTKLAWNEQFF

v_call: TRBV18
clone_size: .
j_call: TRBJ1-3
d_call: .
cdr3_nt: TGTGCCAGCTCACCACCCCCGCGCTCTGGAAACACCATATATTTT
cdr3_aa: CASSPPPRSGNTIYF

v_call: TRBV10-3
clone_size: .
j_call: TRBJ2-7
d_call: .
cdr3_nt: TGTGCCATCAGTGAGAGCCGGGCCTACGAGCAGTACTTC
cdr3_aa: CAISESRAYEQYF

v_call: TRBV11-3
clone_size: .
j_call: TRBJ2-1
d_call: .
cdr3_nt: TGTGCCAGCAGCTTACCGACACGAGGGAATGAGCAGTTCTTC
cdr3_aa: CASSLPTRGNEQFF

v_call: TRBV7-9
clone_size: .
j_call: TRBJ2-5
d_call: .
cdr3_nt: TGTGCCAGCAGCTTAGGGCAAGAGACCCAGTACTTC
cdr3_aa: CASSLGQETQYF

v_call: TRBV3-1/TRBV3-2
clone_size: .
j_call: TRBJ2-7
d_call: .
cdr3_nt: TGTGCCAGCAGCCAGGGTGGGTACGAGCAGTACTTC
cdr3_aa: CASSQGGYEQYF

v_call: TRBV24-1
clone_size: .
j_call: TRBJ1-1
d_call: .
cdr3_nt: TGTGCCACCAGTGATTATTTGGGCTCTGTAGCTTTCTTT
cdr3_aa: CATSDYLGSVAFF

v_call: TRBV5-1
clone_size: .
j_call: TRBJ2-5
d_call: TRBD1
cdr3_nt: TGCGCCAGCAGCGCTACAGGGGAAGAGACCCAGTACTTC
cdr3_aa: CASSATGEETQYF

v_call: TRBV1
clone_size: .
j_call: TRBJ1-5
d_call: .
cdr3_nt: TGCACCAGCAGCGTCACCCCGGGACAGGAGTCACCACATAGTCATAGCAATCAGCCCCAGCATTTT
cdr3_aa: CTSSVTPGQESPHSHSNQPQHF

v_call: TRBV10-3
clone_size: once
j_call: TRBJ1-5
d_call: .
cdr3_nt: TGTGCCATCAGTGAGCTGGAGAGGGGTAGTCAGCCCCAGCATTTT
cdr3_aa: CAISELERGSQPQHF

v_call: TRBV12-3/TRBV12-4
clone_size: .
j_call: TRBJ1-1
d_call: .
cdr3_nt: TGTGCCAGCAGTTCCTATGGGACATTCCAAGCTTTCTTT
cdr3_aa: CASSSYGTFQAFF

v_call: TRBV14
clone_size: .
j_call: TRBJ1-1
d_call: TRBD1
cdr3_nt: TGTGCCAGCAGCCAAGATCGGGCAGGGGGATCGGCTGAAGCTTTCTTT
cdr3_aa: CASSQDRAGGSAEAFF

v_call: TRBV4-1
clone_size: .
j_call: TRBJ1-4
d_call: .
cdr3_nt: TGCGCCAGCAGCCAAGATACGGGGGGGAATGAAAAACTGTTTTTT
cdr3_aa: CASSQDTGGNEKLFF

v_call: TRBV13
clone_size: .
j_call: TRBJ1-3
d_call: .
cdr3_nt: TGTGCCAGCAGCTGGCTTCGTATGGTTGGAAACACCATATATTTT
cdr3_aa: CASSWLRMVGNTIYF

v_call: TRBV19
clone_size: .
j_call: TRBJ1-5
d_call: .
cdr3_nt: TGTGCCAGTACGCAGGGTTTACAGCCCCAGCATTTT
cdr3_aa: CASTQGLQPQHF

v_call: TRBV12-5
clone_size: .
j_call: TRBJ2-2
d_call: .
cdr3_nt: TGTGCTAGTGGTCCTGGGGGGCTAGACACCGGGGAGCTGTTTTTT
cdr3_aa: CASGPGGLDTGELFF

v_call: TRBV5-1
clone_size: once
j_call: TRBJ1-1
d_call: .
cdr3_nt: TGCGCCAGCAGTCGGGGGGACGGGGAGAACACTGAAGCTTTCTTT
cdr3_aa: CASSRGDGENTEAFF

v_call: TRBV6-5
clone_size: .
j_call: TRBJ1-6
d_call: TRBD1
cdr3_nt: TGTGCCAGCAGGCCCGGGACAGGGACGTATTCACCCCTCCACTTT
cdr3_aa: CASRPGTGTYSPLHF

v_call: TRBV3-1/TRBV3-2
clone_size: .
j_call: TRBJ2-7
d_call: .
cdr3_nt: TGTGCCAGCAGCCAAGGACTTGGTGGCTTCTACGAGCAGTACTTC
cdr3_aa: CASSQGLGGFYEQYF

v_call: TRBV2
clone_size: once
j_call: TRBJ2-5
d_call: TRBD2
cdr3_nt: TGTGCCAGCAGGGGACTAGCGGGTGAGACCCAGTACTTC
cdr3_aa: CASRGLAGETQYF

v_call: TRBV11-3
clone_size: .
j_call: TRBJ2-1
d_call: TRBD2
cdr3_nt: TGTGCCAGCAGCTTGAGGCTAGCGGGGCCTTACAATGAGCAGTTCTTC
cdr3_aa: CASSLRLAGPYNEQFF

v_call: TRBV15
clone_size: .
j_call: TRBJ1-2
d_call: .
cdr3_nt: TGTGCCACCAGCAGAGAGGGGCAGGGATCGCGCGGTTTC
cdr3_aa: CATSREGQGSRGF

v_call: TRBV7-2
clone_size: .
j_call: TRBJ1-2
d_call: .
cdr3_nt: TGTGCCAGCAGCTTTCCGGGCCCTTATGGCTACACCTTC
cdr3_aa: CASSFPGPYGYTF

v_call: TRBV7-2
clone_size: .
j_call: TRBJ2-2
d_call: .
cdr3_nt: TGTGCCAGCAGCTCGGACTTTACCGGGGAGCTGTTTTTT
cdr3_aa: CASSSDFTGELFF

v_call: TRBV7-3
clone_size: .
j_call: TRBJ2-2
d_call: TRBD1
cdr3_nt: TGTGCCAGCAGACGGGACAGAAACACCGGGGAGCTGTTTTTT
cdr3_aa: CASRRDRNTGELFF

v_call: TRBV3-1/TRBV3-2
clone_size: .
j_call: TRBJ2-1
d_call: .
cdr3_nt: TGTGCCAGCAGCCAAGACCCCATCAATGAGCAGTTCTTC
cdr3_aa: CASSQDPINEQFF

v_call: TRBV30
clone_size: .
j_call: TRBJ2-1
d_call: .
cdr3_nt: TGTGCCTGTAATAGCGGTGAGCAGTTCTTC
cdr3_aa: CACNSGEQFF

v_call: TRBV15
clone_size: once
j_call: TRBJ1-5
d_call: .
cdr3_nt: TGTGCCACCAGCAGAGATGCTCAGCCCCAGCATTTT
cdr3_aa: CATSRDAQPQHF

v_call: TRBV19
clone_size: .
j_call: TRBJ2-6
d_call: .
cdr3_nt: TGTGCCAGTAGTGAGGACAGAAGCTCTGGGGCCAACGTCCTGACTTTC
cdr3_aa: CASSEDRSSGANVLTF

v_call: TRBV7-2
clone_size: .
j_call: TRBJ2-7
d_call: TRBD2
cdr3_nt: TGTGCCAGCAGCCCCGGGACTAGCCCCTACGAGCAGTACTTC
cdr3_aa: CASSPGTSPYEQYF

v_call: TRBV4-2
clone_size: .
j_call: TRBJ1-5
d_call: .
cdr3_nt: TGTGCCAGCAGCCAGCCAGGGGACGAGCAGCCCCAGCATTTT
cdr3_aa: CASSQPGDEQPQHF

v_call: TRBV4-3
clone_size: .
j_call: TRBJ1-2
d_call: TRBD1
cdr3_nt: TGCGCCAGCAGCCAAGAGTTGGGCCAGGGGGCAGGTGGCTACACCTTC
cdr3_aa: CASSQELGQGAGGYTF

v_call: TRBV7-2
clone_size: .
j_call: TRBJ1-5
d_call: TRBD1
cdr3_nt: TGTGCCAGCAGCGGGACAGACAGCAGTAATCAGCCCCAGCATTTT
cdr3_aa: CASSGTDSSNQPQHF

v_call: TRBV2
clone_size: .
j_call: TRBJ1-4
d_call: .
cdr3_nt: TGTGCCAGCAGGCAGGGTGATATTAGTGAAAAACTGTTTTTT
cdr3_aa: CASRQGDISEKLFF

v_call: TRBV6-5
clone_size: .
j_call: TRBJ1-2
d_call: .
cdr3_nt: TGTGCCAGCAGTTACTCGTCGGCAGTCTTGAACACCTTC
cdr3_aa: CASSYSSAVLNTF

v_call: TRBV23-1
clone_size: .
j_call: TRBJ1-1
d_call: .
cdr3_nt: TGCGCCAGCAGTCAACTGACACCTAACACTGAAGCTTTCTTT
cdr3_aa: CASSQLTPNTEAFF

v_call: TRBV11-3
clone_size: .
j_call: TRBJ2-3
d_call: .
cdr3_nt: TGTGCCAGCAGCAGTGGTGTGGTGGTAACAGATACGCAGTATTTT
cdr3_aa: CASSSGVVVTDTQYF

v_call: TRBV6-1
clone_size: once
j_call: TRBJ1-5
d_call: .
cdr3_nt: TGTGCCAGCAGTGAAGTGGTACAGGCCTTTTTTCAGCCCCAGCATTTT
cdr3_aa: CASSEVVQAFFQPQHF

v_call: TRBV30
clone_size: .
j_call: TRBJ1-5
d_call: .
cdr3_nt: TGTGCCTGGAGTGCCAGTAGGGAGCCCCAGCATTTT
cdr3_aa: CAWSASREPQHF

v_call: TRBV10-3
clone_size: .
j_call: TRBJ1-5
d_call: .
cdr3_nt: TGTGCCATCAATGCTAGCCCAGGGGACCAGCCCCAGCATTTT
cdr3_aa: CAINASPGDQPQHF

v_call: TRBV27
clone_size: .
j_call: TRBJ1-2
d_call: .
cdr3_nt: TGTGCCAGCAGTTTAACCGCTAACTATGGCTACACCTTC
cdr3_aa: CASSLTANYGYTF

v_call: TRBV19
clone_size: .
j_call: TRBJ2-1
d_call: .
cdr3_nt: TGTGCCAGTAGTATAGGCCAAGGATATGATGAGCAGTTCTTC
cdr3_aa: CASSIGQGYDEQFF

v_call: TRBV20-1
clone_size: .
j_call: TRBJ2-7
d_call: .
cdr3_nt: TGCAGTGCTAGGAACAGGGAGACGTACTTC
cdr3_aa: CSARNRETYF

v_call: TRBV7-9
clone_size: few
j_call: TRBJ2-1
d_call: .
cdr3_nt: TGTGCCAGCAGCTTAGTGGGAGGCTCCTACAATGAGCAGTTCTTC
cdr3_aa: CASSLVGGSYNEQFF

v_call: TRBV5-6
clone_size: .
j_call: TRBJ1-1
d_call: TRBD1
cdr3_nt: TGTGCCAGCAGCTGGGGGACAGGGGCTCGGGGCACTGAAGCTTTCTTT
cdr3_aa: CASSWGTGARGTEAFF

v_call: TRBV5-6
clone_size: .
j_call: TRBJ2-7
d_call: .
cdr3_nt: TGTGCCAGCAGCTTGGGAGGGGTCGAGCAGTACTTC
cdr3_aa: CASSLGGVEQYF

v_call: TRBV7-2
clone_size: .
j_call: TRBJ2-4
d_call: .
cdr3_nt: TGTGCCAGCAGCCCGTCCCCGGACTCGGCCAAAAACATTCAGTACTTC
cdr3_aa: CASSPSPDSAKNIQYF

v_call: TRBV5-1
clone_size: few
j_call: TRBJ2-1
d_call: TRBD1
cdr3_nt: TGCGCCAGCAGCCAACCTGCCGACAGGGGGCCAACATACAATGAGCAGTTCTTC
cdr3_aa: CASSQPADRGPTYNEQFF

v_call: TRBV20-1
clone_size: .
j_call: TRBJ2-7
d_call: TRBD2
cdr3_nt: TGCAGTGCTAGTCAGCGGGAGGGGAACTCCTACGAGCAGTACTTC
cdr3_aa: CSASQREGNSYEQYF

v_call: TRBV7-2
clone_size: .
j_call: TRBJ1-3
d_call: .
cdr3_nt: TGTGCCAGCAGCCTCGTAGGGGGGCTTGGAAACACCATATATTTT
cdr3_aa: CASSLVGGLGNTIYF

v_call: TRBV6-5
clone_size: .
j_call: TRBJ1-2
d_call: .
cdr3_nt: TGTGCCAGCAGTTACTTCCCGGGAATGGAAGGCTACACCTTC
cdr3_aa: CASSYFPGMEGYTF

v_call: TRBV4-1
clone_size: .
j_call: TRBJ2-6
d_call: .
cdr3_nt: TGCGCCAGCAGCCCTCCACGGGCCCGATACTCTGGGGCCAACGTCCTGACTTTC
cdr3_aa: CASSPPRARYSGANVLTF

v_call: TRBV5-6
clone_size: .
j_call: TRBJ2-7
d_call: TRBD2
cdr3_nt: TGTGCCAGCAGCCCTCGGGGACTAGCGGGGGGCCTCTACGAGCAGTACTTC
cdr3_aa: CASSPRGLAGGLYEQYF

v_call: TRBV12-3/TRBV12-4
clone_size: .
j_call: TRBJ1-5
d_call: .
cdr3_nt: TGTGCCAGCAGTTTCGGAGATTTCCCGCATTTT
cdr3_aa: CASSFGDFPHF

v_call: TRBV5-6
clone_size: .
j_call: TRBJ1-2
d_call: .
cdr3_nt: TGTGCCAGCAGCCCACCCCCCGGCTACACCTTC
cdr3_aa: CASSPPPGYTF

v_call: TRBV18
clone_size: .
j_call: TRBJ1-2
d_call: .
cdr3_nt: TGTGCCAGCTCACCGGAAGACGGCGTCGGCTACACCTTC
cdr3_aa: CASSPEDGVGYTF

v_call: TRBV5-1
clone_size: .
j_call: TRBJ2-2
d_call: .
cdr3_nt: TGCGCCAGCAGCTCCGGGAGGACAGGGACCGGGGAGCTGTTTTTT
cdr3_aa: CASSSGRTGTGELFF

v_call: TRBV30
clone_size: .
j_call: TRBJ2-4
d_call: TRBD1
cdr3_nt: TGTGCCTGGAGTGTTACAGGGGGCGCAGGGGGCATTCAGTACTTC
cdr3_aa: CAWSVTGGAGGIQYF

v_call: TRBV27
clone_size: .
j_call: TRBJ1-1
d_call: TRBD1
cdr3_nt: TGTGCCAGCAGTTTCGACAGGGGCGGAAGTAAAGCTTTCTTT
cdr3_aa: CASSFDRGGSKAFF

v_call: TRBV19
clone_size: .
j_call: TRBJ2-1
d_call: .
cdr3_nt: TGTGCCAGTAGTATTAACCTCTTTAAGGGCCCCTACAATGAGCAGTTCTTC
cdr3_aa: CASSINLFKGPYNEQFF